The next 10 T cell receptor beta chains were all read from a single sample in a study of neurological immune-mediated disorders. Time point given: technical triplicate 2. Each CDR3 protein is one row after TCRdb ran MiXCR on the 5' RACE reads. There are about 59,000 distinct CDR3 sequences in the sample; less than 25% occur only once, and roughly 4.5% lies in the top ten. The sequenced material came from PBMCs. These receptors came from a man between 60 and 75 years old with HTLV-1-associated myelopathy (HAM/TSP).

This clonotype showed up many times. The chain links TRBV5-1 to TRBJ2-6, with a tentative D call TRBD2 (5 bases). Germline loops: CDR1 SGHRS, CDR2 YFSETQ. The CDR3 has 16 residues. V was clipped by 0 bases and J by 1 base, with 8 bases between them. As DNA, the CDR3 is TGCGCCAGCAGCTTGGAGGCGGGTTCTGGGGCCAACGTCCTGACTTTC. As protein: CASSLEAGSGANVLTF.

This clonotype was counted at least ten times. The V and J genes are TRBV21-1 and TRBJ1-1. TRBV21-1 is a recognized pseudogene. This CDR3 has 12 residues. The CDR3 loop reads CASSKVSAEAFF. In nucleotides, the CDR3 is TGTGCCAGCAGCAAAGTTAGCGCTGAAGCTTTCTTT.

The CDR3 DNA reads TGTGCCAGCAGACAAACCTTCTTGCGGGAGATCAGCAATGAGCAGTTCTTC. It translates to CASRQTFLREISNEQFF. The chain couples TRBV12-3 or TRBV12-4 to TRBJ2-1; 7 nucleotides align to TRBD2. Trimming removed 6 bases from V and 6 bases from J; junction bases left unmatched: 17. The CDR3 is made up of 17 amino acids.

This clonotype was recorded many times. This chain links TRBV29-1 with TRBJ1-2; the D is unclear. CDR3 length: 13 amino acids. From germline, CDR1 is SQVTM and CDR2 ANQGSEA. Trimming removed 3 bases at V and 3 bases at J, with 11 bases between. The CDR3 loop reads CSVEAPGYYGYTF. CDR3 nucleotides: TGCAGCGTTGAGGCCCCGGGGTACTATGGCTACACCTTC.

This clonotype is medium-sized within its sample. The rearrangement links TRBV5-1 to TRBJ2-3; either TRBD1 or TRBD2 may supply D (6 bases each). The V end lost 7 bases, the J end lost 1 base, and 22 bases lay between the germline ends. Per the germline V gene, CDR1 is SGHRS and CDR2 is YFSETQ. The length of the CDR3 is 17 residues. As DNA, the CDR3 is TGCGCCAGCGCCCTAGGTGGGGGGCGCGTAGGCACAGATACGCAGTATTTT. This sequence encodes CASALGGGRVGTDTQYF.

The rearrangement uses TRBV29-1 and TRBJ2-1, with 8 bases fitting TRBD1. Germline CDR1 reads SQVTM; CDR2 reads ANQGSEA. The CDR3 contains 14 residues. V shed 4 bases and J 5 bases; nucleotides not matched to a gene: 7. CDR3 protein: CSVVRTGKNNEQFF. CDR3 DNA: TGCAGCGTTGTAAGGACAGGGAAAAACAATGAGCAGTTCTTC.

The V gene is TRBV20-1, the J gene TRBJ2-7, with D perhaps matching TRBD2 (5 bases). The CDR3 consists of 13 residues. The V end was cut by 3 bases, the J end by 2 bases, with 11 bases between. From germline, CDR1 is DFQATT and CDR2 SNEGSKA (reference sequence). The DNA of the CDR3 is TGCAGTGCTAGTGTTAGGGAGCCCTACGAGCAGTACTTC. Translating gives CSASVREPYEQYF.

This clonotype was seen many times. The chain employs TRBV14 and TRBJ1-1; D gene unclear. V gave up 3 bases and J gave up 1 base, with 9 bases separating them. Germline-derived CDR1 and CDR2 are SGHDN and FVKESK. CDR3 length: 14 amino acids. CDR3 sequence: CASSQVLPNTEAFF. CDR3 DNA: TGTGCCAGCAGCCAGGTACTTCCGAACACTGAAGCTTTCTTT.

This clonotype is medium-sized in the sample. This chain links TRBV12-3 or TRBV12-4 with TRBJ1-1; D remains ambiguous. V dropped 1 base and J dropped 2 bases, with 5 bases sitting between them. CDR3 length: 13 residues. CDR3 region: CASSLGGNTEAFF. The CDR3 DNA sequence: TGTGCCAGCAGTTTAGGGGGTAACACTGAAGCTTTCTTT.

The table lists this clonotype with many counts. The rearrangement joins TRBV15 to TRBJ2-3; 9 positions agree with TRBD2. Germline V CDR1 and CDR2: LNHNV, YYDKDF (reference sequence). There are 16 residues in the CDR3. Trimming took 5 bases from V and 0 from J; bases not matched to a gene: 6. The CDR3 reads CATSRRLAASTDTQYF. The CDR3 DNA sequence: TGTGCCACCAGCCGTAGACTAGCGGCAAGCACAGATACGCAGTATTTT.